Shown below are 10 T cell receptor beta chains from a single sample sequenced in a study of blood T cell repertoires in COVID-19 (TCRdb year 2020). The library was prepared using the immunoSEQ multiplex PCR assay. Sourced from immuneACCESS, this table was stored by TCRdb with only in-frame sequences that have V and J called. A share of the clones is absent; for the studies checked, an unresolved V gene accounts for under half, and the remainder has no known explanation. This sample comprises more than 85,000 clones, more than 90% of them detected only once. Around 5.7% of the sample rests with the top ten. The specimen sequenced was peripheral blood. The receptors shown here come from a man aged 65 to 79 with acute or convalescent COVID-19.

V is TRBV9 and J is TRBJ1-1, with 9 positions matching TRBD1. With 7 bases clipped from V and 4 bases from J, the junction kept 8 bases outside the gene matches. This CDR3 has 14 amino acids. In germline, CDR1 is SGDLS, CDR2 YYNGEE. The CDR3 DNA sequence: TGTGCCAGCGGGCGGGGACAGGGAGGCACTGAAGCTTTCTTT. Translation: CASGRGQGGTEAFF.

The gene calls are TRBV3-1 (or the pseudogene TRBV3-2) and TRBJ1-2; TRBD1 matches 11 bases. Germline loops: CDR1 LGHDT, CDR2 YNNKEL (reference sequence). The CDR3 spans 16 residues. J was trimmed by 4 bases and V by 2 bases; bases with no gene match: 6. Here the CDR3 DNA reads TGTGCCAGCAGCCAACTCGCGGGACAGGGGGGCTATGGCTACACCTTC. Translating it yields CASSQLAGQGGYGYTF.

V usage is TRBV5-1 and J usage is TRBJ2-7; tentatively, D is TRBD1 (6 bases). The CDR3 length is 14 residues. Looked up from germline, CDR1 is SGHRS and CDR2 is YFSETQ. With 0 bases removed from V and 2 bases from J, the gap between germline ends came to 9 bases. CDR3 sequence reads: CASSLVPGAYEQYF. In DNA form, the CDR3 reads TGCGCCAGCAGCTTGGTGCCAGGGGCCTACGAGCAGTACTTC. Supplemented by reference TRBV5-1 and TRBJ2-7, the full variable domain reads KAGVTQTPRYLIKTRGQQVTLSCSPISGHRSVSWYQQTPGQGLQFLFEYFSETQRNKGNFPGRFSGRQFSNSRSEMNVSTLELGDSALYLCASSLVPGAYEQYFGPGTRLTVT.

V is TRBV27 and J is TRBJ1-3, with D uncertain. V gave up 3 bases and J gave up 0 bases, with 15 bases separating them. CDR3 size: 17 residues. Germline V gene data show CDR1 as MNHEY and CDR2 as SMNVEV (reference sequence). This CDR3 reads CASSLPSEAISGNTIYF. The CDR3, as DNA: TGTGCCAGCAGTTTGCCCTCCGAGGCGATCTCTGGAAACACCATATATTTT.

The J gene is TRBJ2-1, the V gene TRBV6-2 or TRBV6-3; 7 positions agree with TRBD2. Germline CDR1 is MNHEY and CDR2 is SVGEGT. V gave up 4 bases and J gave up 0 bases; unmatched junction bases: 3. The CDR3 consists of 15 residues. CDR3 amino acids: CASSFLADSYNEQFF. The CDR3 DNA follows: TGTGCCAGCAGTTTTCTAGCGGACTCCTACAATGAGCAGTTCTTC.

V is TRBV3-1 (or the pseudogene TRBV3-2) and J is TRBJ2-1; the D gene is possibly TRBD2 (5 bases). From germline, CDR1 is LGHDT and CDR2 YNNKEL (reference sequence). The V gene lost 2 bases and the J gene lost 5 bases, with 10 bases spanning the gap. There are 14 residues in the CDR3. The CDR3 loop is CASSQRSGNNEQFF. The CDR3 DNA is TGTGCCAGCAGCCAACGGAGCGGAAACAATGAGCAGTTCTTC.

V is TRBV5-4 and J is TRBJ2-7; 8 bases are a match to TRBD2. The CDR3 runs to 14 residues. CDR1 and CDR2 (germline): SGHNT, YYREEE (reference sequence). J lost 3 bases, V lost 0 bases, and 2 bases had no gene match. CDR3 sequence (DNA): TGTGCCAGCAGCTTGGCGGGAGGGATCTACGAGCAGTACTTC. Residues: CASSLAGGIYEQYF.

On this clone itself: One end of the junction does not line up with germline, which may come from a read error. Here the CDR3 DNA reads TGTGCCAGCAGTTTGGATCTGGACAGGGTCGAAAGTTTT. Amino acids: CASSLDLDRVESF. The genes are TRBV28 and TRBJ1-5; 8 bases agree with TRBD1. From germline, CDR1 is MDHEN and CDR2 SYDVKM. The CDR3 extends over 13 amino acids. The variable domain in full, completed from reference TRBV28 and TRBJ1-5, reads DVKVTQSSRYLVKRTGEKVFLECVQDMDHENMFWYRQDPGLGLRLIYFSYDVKMKEKGDIPEGYSVSREKKERFSLILESASTNQTSMYLCASSLDLDRVESFGDGTRLSIL.

V is TRBV28 and J is TRBJ2-3, with 7 bases aligning to TRBD2. This CDR3 is built from 17 residues. V gave up 5 bases and J gave up 2 bases; unmatched junction bases: 13. Germline V gene data show CDR1 as MDHEN and CDR2 as SYDVKM. CDR3 nucleotides: TGTGCCAGCAGTCGATCCAGAGCGGGACTATACACAGATACGCAGTATTTT. It is translated as CASSRSRAGLYTDTQYF.

A single count supports this clone. Other DNA sequences in the sample encode the same CDR3. The chain combines TRBV2 with TRBJ1-2, with 8 positions matching TRBD1. With V trimmed by 5 bases and J by 4 bases, 6 bases remained unmatched. Germline V lookup: CDR1 SNHLY, CDR2 FYNNEI. This CDR3 region has 14 residues. The CDR3: CASSRDRTSYGYTF. As DNA, the CDR3 is TGTGCCAGCAGTAGGGACAGGACTTCCTATGGCTACACCTTC.